What follows are 15 T cell receptor beta chains derived from one specimen sequenced in a study of PD-1 blockade in classical Hodgkin lymphoma. Here immunoSEQ multiplex PCR was the method, and the copy in TCRdb shows in-frame clones only, minus some. The table records more than 40,000 clones, approximately 70% of them present only once. No patient escaped relapse after autologous stem cell transplantation, and brentuximab vedotin exposure varied. Sequenced material: peripheral blood mononuclear cells (PBMCs), taken before the second cycle of nivolumab. All receptors come from a human donor with classical Hodgkin lymphoma.

The chain recombines TRBV27 with TRBJ2-1, with D uncertain. CDR1 and CDR2 (germline): MNHEY, SMNVEV (reference sequence). CDR3 length: 15 residues. Between the trimmed V and J ends, which lost 4 bases and 0 bases, there was a span of 10 bases. CDR3: CASSSGLSSYNEQFF. CDR3 DNA sequence: TGTGCCAGCAGTTCGGGCCTGAGCTCCTACAATGAGCAGTTCTTC.

The chain employs TRBV10-3 and TRBJ2-1; TRBD1 or TRBD2 may be the D gene (5 bases each). This CDR3 comprises 16 residues. Germline loops: CDR1 ENHRY, CDR2 SYGVKD. The V end was cut by 0 bases, the J end by 7 bases, with 16 bases between. CDR3 coding DNA: TGTGCCATCAGTGAGTCGCGGGCAGGCCAGGGAAATGAGCAGTTCTTC. It translates to CAISESRAGQGNEQFF.

The J gene is TRBJ2-3, the V gene TRBV11-2; the match to TRBD2 covers 9 bases. This CDR3 is 16 amino acids long. Unmatched junction bases numbered 4, after V lost 1 base and J lost 2 bases. Germline CDR1 is SGHAT and CDR2 is FQNNGV. The CDR3 reads CASSLGLAGYTDTQYF. DNA for the CDR3: TGTGCCAGCAGCTTAGGCCTAGCGGGGTACACAGATACGCAGTATTTT. The whole variable domain, remainder taken from reference TRBV11-2 and TRBJ2-3, is EAGVAQSPRYKIIEKRQSVAFWCNPISGHATLYWYQQILGQGPKLLIQFQNNGVVDDSQLPKDRFSAERLKGVDSTLKIQPAKLEDSAVYLCASSLGLAGYTDTQYFGPGTRLTVL.

The chain is built from TRBV21-1 and TRBJ1-2. TRBV21-1 is described as a pseudogene. The CDR3 consists of 15 residues. The CDR3 sequence is CASSKAGALYYGYTF. CDR3 in DNA: TGTGCCAGCAGCAAAGCCGGCGCACTTTACTATGGCTACACCTTC.

J is TRBJ1-2 and V is TRBV9; D is perhaps TRBD1 (5 bases). Trimming removed 0 bases at V and 4 bases at J, with 13 bases between. CDR1 SGDLS and CDR2 YYNGEE come from the germline V gene. The CDR3 runs 15 residues. The CDR3 DNA reads TGTGCCAGCAGCGTAGGGGCGGGGGTCGGCTATGGCTACACCTTC. Translated: CASSVGAGVGYGYTF.

Points on this clone: Distinct nucleotide sequences in the sample also encode this CDR3. This chain connects TRBV5-1 to TRBJ2-5; 8 nucleotides match TRBD2. The V gene's germline CDR1 is SGHRS and CDR2 YFSETQ. This CDR3 spans 15 amino acids. V was pared by 1 base and J by 1 base, with 3 bases of the junction left unmatched. The CDR3 DNA reads TGCGCCAGCAGCTTGCGGGGGGGATCCCAAGAGACCCAGTACTTC. Translating it yields CASSLRGGSQETQYF. Full variable domain (remainder filled in from reference TRBV5-1 and TRBJ2-5): KAGVTQTPRYLIKTRGQQVTLSCSPISGHRSVSWYQQTPGQGLQFLFEYFSETQRNKGNFPGRFSGRQFSNSRSEMNVSTLELGDSALYLCASSLRGGSQETQYFGPGTRLLVL.

This chain uses TRBV5-1 with TRBJ2-5; 9 bases are shared with TRBD1. The junction had 13 bases not matched to a gene; V was cut back by 5 bases and J by 5 bases. The CDR3 extends over 16 amino acids. The germline gives CDR1 SGHRS, CDR2 YFSETQ. This CDR3 reads CASRLAYRGPKETQYF. DNA for the CDR3: TGCGCCAGCAGGCTGGCCTACAGGGGGCCAAAGGAGACCCAGTACTTC.

V usage is TRBV28 and J usage is TRBJ2-1; D is unclear. V gave up 5 bases and J gave up 4 bases, with 12 bases separating them. The germline V gene has CDR1 MDHEN and CDR2 SYDVKM. This CDR3 comprises 14 residues. The CDR3 DNA reads TGTGCCAGCAGTCCCGGGTCCTTATACAATGAGCAGTTCTTC. Translating gives CASSPGSLYNEQFF.

The rearrangement links TRBV18 to TRBJ2-2; D is ambiguous. Germline CDR1 KGHSH, CDR2 LQKENI. Between the trimmed V and J ends, which lost 3 bases and 8 bases, there was a span of 7 bases. The CDR3 sequence is 12 residues long. Written as DNA, the CDR3 is TGTGCCAGCTCACCGGGTTCAGGGGAGCTGTTTTTT. Translation gives CASSPGSGELFF.

This clone was seen a few times. The chain links TRBV4-3 to TRBJ2-4, with unresolved D. The CDR3 loop spans 12 amino acids. Germline loops: CDR1 LGHNA, CDR2 YSLEER. V lost 1 base and J lost 9, with 7 bases in between. CDR3 amino acids: CASSQGGIIQYF. The DNA of the CDR3 is TGCGCCAGCAGCCAAGGTGGGATCATTCAGTACTTC.

The rearrangement links TRBV7-6 to TRBJ1-4; 8 nucleotides line up with TRBD1. Germline V gene data show CDR1 as SGHVS and CDR2 as FNYEAQ. CDR3 length: 14 amino acids. The junction had 4 bases not matched to a gene; V was cut back by 5 bases and J by 5 bases. The CDR3 is CASSIWTGNEKLFF. CDR3 DNA: TGTGCCAGCAGCATATGGACAGGGAATGAAAAACTGTTTTTT.

This clone came up a few times. The gene calls are TRBV27 and TRBJ2-5; D might be TRBD1 or TRBD2, each matching 5 bases. The length of the CDR3 is 16 residues. CDR1 and CDR2 from the germline V gene are MNHEY and SMNVEV (reference sequence). V was cut by 5 bases and J by 2 bases, with 18 bases left in between. In DNA form, the CDR3 reads TGTGCCAGCAGTCTCACCGGGACCCTTCCTCAAGAGACCCAGTACTTC. This translates into CASSLTGTLPQETQYF.

This clone was counted a single time. This chain joins TRBV2 and TRBJ2-5, with TRBD2 matching 13 bases. Per the germline V gene, CDR1 is SNHLY and CDR2 is FYNNEI. V trimming: 6 bases; J trimming: 4 bases; junction bases outside the gene matches: 5. The CDR3 is 15 amino acids. The CDR3 reads CASSGTSGIAETQYF. The CDR3 nucleotides are TGTGCCAGCAGCGGGACTAGCGGGATAGCAGAGACCCAGTACTTC.

A note on this clone: The junction does not match germline at one end; this may be a read error. The gene calls are TRBV5-4 and TRBJ2-7; D perhaps matches TRBD2 (6 bases). Germline V gene lookup returns CDR1 SGHNT and CDR2 YYREEE (reference sequence). This CDR3 spans 14 amino acids. The CDR3 sequence is CASSQRQGGYEQYF. CDR3 DNA: TGCGCCAGCAGCCAACGTCAGGGAGGATACGAGCAGTACTTC.

This clone was seen once. V is TRBV5-1 and J is TRBJ2-7; TRBD2 matches 9 bases. The J segment lost 2 bases and the V segment lost 4 bases, leaving 16 bases of the junction unmatched. The CDR3 is 18 residues long. Germline-derived CDR1 and CDR2 are SGHRS and YFSETQ. CDR3 loop: CASSPRLAGEVVAYEQYF. CDR3 coding DNA: TGCGCCAGCAGCCCCCGGTTAGCGGGAGAGGTCGTCGCCTACGAGCAGTACTTC.